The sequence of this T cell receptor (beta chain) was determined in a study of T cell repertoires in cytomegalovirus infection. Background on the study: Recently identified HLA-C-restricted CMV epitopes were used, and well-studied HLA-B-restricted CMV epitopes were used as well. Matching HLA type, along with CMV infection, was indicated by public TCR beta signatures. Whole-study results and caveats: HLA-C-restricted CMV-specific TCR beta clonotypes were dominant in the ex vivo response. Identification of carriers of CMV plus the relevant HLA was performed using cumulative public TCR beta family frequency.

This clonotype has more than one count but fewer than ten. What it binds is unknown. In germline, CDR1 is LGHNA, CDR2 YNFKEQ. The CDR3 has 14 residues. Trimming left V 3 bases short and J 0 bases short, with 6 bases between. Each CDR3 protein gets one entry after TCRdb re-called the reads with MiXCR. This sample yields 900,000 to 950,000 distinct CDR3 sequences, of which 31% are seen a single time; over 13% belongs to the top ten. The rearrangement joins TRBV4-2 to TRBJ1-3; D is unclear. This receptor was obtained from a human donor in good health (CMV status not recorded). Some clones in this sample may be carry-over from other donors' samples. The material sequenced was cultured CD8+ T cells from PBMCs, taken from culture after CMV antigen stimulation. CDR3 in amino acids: CASSQTYSGNTIYF. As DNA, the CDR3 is TGTGCCAGCAGCCAGACCTACTCTGGAAACACCATATATTTT.